This TCR beta chain was obtained from a study of regulatory T cells in long-lasting Graves disease. Germline-derived CDR1 and CDR2 are PRHDT and FYEKMQ (reference sequence). Trimming stripped 1 base from V and 5 bases from J, with 18 bases between. The CDR3 runs to 16 residues. As for time point: persistent/refractory GD, antithyroid drugs over 5 years with positive TRAb. Researchers made the TCR library from RNA that was extracted from PBMCs. EDTA tubes collected around 10 milliliters of peripheral blood. To make TCR beta libraries, researchers used iRepertoire HTBI primers and Arm-PCR of CDR3 regions. From the multiplex PCR reads, TCRdb called clonotypes with MiXCR, one entry per CDR3 protein. Counted here are hundreds of thousands of distinct CDR3 sequences, around 19% occurring once; the ten biggest clones make up 29%. Study-wide points: Persistent disease preferred TRBV28, TRBJ1-2 and TRBJ2-5.

As regards this clonotype: Its antigen is not known.

The chain is built from TRBV13 and TRBJ2-7, with D perhaps given as TRBD1 or TRBD2 (5 bases each). The sequence was collected from a female donor with Graves disease. The material sequenced was peripheral blood mononuclear cells (PBMCs), taken when the disease was refractory, from a patient treated with antithyroid drugs. CDR3 sequence reads: CASSLEGAEGRDEQYF. DNA of the CDR3: TGTGCCAGCAGCTTAGAAGGGGCAGAGGGGCGGGACGAGCAGTACTTC.